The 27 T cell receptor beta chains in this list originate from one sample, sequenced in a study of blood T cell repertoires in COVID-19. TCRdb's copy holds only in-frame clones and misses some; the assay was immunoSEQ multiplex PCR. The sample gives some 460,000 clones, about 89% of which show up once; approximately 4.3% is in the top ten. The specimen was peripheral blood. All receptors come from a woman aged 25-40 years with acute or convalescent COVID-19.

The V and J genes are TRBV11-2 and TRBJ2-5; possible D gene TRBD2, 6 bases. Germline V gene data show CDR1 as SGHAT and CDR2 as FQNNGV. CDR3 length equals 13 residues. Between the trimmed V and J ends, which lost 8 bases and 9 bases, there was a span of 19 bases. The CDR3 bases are TGTGCCAGCGCGGGGCCCTCCGAGGTCGCCCAGTACTTC. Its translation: CASAGPSEVAQYF.

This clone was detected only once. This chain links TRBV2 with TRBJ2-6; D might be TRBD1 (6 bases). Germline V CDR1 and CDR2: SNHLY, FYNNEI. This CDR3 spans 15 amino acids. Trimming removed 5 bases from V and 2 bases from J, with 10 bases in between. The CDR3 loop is CASSLQGPGANVLTF. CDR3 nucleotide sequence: TGTGCCAGCAGTCTACAGGGTCCTGGGGCCAACGTCCTGACTTTC.

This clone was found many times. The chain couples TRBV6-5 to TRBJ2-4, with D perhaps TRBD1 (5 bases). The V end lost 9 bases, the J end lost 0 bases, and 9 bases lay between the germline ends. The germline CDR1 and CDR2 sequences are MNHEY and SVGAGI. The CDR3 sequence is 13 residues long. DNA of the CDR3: TGTGCCAGTCGACAGCTAGCCAAAAACATTCAGTACTTC. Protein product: CASRQLAKNIQYF.

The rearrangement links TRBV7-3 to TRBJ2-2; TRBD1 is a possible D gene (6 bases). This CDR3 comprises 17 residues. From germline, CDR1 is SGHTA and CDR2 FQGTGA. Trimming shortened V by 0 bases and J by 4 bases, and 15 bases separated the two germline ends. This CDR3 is CASSLTPGVGVTGELFF. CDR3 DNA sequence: TGTGCCAGCAGCTTAACCCCAGGGGTAGGGGTCACCGGGGAGCTGTTTTTT.

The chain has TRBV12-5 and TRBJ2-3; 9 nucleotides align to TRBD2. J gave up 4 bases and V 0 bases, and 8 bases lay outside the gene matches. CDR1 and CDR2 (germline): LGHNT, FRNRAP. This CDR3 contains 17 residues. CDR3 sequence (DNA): TGTGCTAGTGGTTTGGTACGGAGCGGGGGGTTCGCAGATACGCAGTATTTT. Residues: CASGLVRSGGFADTQYF.

CDR3 sequence reads: CASSRTDRATYEQYF. The CDR3 DNA follows: TGTGCCAGCAGTAGGACGGACAGGGCCACCTACGAGCAGTACTTC. The rearrangement uses TRBV28 and TRBJ2-7; 8 nucleotides match TRBD1. Germline V lookup: CDR1 MDHEN, CDR2 SYDVKM. The trim removed 5 bases at V and 2 bases at J, leaving 8 bases unmatched. The CDR3 extends over 15 amino acids. Using reference TRBV28 and TRBJ2-7 for the parts outside the CDR3, the full variable domain is DVKVTQSSRYLVKRTGEKVFLECVQDMDHENMFWYRQDPGLGLRLIYFSYDVKMKEKGDIPEGYSVSREKKERFSLILESASTNQTSMYLCASSRTDRATYEQYFGPGTRLTVT.

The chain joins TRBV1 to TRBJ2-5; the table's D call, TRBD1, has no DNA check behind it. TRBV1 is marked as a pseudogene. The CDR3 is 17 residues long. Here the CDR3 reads CTSSQTGGQGVQETQYF. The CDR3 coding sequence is TGCACCAGCAGCCAAACCGGGGGACAGGGGGTCCAAGAGACCCAGTACTTC.

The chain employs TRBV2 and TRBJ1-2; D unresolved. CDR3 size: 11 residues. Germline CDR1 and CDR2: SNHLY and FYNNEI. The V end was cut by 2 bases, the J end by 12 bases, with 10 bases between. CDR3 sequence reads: CASSESGRHTF. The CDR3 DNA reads TGTGCCAGCAGTGAATCAGGTCGACACACCTTC.

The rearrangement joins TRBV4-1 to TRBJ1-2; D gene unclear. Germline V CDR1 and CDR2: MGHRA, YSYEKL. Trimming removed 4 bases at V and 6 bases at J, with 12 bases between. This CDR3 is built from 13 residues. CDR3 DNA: TGCGCCAGCAGCCCCTGGTCTCGGGATGGCTACACCTTC. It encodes CASSPWSRDGYTF.

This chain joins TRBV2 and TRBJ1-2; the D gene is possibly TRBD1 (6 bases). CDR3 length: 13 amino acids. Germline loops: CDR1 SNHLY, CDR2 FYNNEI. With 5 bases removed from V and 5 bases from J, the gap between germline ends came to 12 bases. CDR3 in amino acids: CASSSDSEYGYTF. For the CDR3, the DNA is TGTGCCAGCAGTTCGGACAGCGAGTATGGCTACACCTTC.

CDR3 DNA sequence: TGTGCCAGCAGCGTAGAGGGGGACGGGTACAATGAGCAGTTCTTC. This translates into CASSVEGDGYNEQFF. The chain couples TRBV9 to TRBJ2-1, with D perhaps TRBD1 (6 bases). V was cut by 0 bases and J by 4 bases, with 11 bases left in between. This CDR3 contains 15 residues. From germline, CDR1 is SGDLS and CDR2 YYNGEE.

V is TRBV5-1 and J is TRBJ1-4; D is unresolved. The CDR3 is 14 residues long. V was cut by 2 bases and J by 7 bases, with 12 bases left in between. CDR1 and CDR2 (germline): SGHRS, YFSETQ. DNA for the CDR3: TGCGCCAGCAGCTTAGTTCAGGATGGTGAAAAACTGTTTTTT. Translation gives CASSLVQDGEKLFF.

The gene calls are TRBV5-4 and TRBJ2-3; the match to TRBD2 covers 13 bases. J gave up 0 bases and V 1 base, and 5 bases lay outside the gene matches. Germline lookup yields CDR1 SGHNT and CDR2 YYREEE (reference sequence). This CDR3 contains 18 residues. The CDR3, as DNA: TGTGCCAGCAGCTTGAGACTAGCGGGGGGACCTAGCACAGATACGCAGTATTTT. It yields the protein CASSLRLAGGPSTDTQYF.

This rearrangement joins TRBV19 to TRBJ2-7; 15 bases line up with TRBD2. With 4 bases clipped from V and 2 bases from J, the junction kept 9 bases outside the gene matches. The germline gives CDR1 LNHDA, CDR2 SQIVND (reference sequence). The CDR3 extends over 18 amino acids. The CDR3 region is CASSKQPGLAGGPYEQYF. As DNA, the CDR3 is TGTGCCAGTAGTAAACAGCCGGGACTAGCGGGGGGACCCTACGAGCAGTACTTC.

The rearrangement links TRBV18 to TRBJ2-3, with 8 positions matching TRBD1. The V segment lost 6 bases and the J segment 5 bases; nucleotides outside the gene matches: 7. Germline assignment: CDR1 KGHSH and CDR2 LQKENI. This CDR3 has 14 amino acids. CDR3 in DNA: TGTGCCAGCTCTTCCGGGACAGGTCGAGATACGCAGTATTTT. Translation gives CASSSGTGRDTQYF. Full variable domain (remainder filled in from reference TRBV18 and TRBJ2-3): NAGVMQNPRHLVRRRGQEARLRCSPMKGHSHVYWYRQLPEEGLKFMVYLQKENIIDESGMPKERFSAEFPKEGPSILRIQQVVRGDSAAYFCASSSGTGRDTQYFGPGTRLTVL.

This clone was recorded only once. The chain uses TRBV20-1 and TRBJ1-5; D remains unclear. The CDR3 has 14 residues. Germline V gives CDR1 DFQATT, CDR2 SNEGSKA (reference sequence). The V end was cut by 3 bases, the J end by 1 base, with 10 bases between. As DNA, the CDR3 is TGCAGTGCTAGTCGGTCCCGGAGCAATCAGCCCCAGCATTTT. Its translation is CSASRSRSNQPQHF.

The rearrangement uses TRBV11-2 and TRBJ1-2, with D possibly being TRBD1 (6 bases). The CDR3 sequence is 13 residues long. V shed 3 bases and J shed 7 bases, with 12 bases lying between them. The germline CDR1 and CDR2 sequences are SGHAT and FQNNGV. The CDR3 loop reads CASSLVRGSGYTF. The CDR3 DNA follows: TGTGCCAGCAGCTTGGTCAGGGGCAGTGGCTACACCTTC.

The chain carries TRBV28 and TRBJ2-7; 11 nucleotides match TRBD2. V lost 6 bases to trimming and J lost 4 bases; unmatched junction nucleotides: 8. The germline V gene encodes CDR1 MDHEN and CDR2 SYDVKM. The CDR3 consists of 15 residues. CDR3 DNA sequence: TGTGCCAGCAGATCCAGACTAGCGGGGTTTTACGAGCAGTACTTC. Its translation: CASRSRLAGFYEQYF.

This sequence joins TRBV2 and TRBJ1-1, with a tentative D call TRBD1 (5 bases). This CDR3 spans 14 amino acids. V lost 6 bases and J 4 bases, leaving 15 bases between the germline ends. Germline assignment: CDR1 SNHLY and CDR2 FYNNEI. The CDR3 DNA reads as TGTGCCAGCAGACAGGATTTTCCAGGCACTGAAGCTTTCTTT. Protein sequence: CASRQDFPGTEAFF. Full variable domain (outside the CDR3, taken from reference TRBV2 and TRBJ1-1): EPEVTQTPSHQVTQMGQEVILRCVPISNHLYFYWYRQILGQKVEFLVSFYNNEISEKSEIFDDQFSVERPDGSNFTLKIRSTKLEDSAMYFCASRQDFPGTEAFFGQGTRLTVV.

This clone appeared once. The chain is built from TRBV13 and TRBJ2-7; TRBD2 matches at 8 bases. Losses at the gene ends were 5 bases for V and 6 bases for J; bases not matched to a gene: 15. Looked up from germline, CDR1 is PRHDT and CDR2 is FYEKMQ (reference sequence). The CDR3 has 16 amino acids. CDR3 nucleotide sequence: TGTGCCAGCAGCGTATCCCCGGGACTAGTGTTCTCCGAGCAGTACTTC. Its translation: CASSVSPGLVFSEQYF.

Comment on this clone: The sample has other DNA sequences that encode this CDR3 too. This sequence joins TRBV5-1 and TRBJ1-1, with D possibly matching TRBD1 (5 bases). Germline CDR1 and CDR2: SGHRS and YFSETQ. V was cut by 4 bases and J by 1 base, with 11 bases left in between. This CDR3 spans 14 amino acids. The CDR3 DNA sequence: TGCGCCAGCAGCCTGCCTACAGGGAACACTGAAGCTTTCTTT. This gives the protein CASSLPTGNTEAFF.

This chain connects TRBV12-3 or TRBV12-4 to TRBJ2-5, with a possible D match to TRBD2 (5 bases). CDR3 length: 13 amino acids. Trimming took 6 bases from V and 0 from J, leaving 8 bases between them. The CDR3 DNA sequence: TGTGCCAGCAGACCGGGAAACCAAGAGACCCAGTACTTC. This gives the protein CASRPGNQETQYF.

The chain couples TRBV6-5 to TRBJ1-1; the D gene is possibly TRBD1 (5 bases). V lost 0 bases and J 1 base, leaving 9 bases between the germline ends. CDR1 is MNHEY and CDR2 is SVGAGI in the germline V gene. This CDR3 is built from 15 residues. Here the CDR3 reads CASSYSNQGNTEAFF. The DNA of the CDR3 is TGTGCCAGCAGTTACTCGAATCAGGGGAACACTGAAGCTTTCTTT.

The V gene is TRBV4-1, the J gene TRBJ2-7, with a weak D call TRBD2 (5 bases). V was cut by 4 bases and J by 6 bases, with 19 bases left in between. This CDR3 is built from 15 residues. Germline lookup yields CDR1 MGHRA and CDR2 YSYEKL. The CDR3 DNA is TGCGCCAGCAGCCCAGATCCCAGTGTAGCGATCGAGCAGTACTTC. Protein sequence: CASSPDPSVAIEQYF.

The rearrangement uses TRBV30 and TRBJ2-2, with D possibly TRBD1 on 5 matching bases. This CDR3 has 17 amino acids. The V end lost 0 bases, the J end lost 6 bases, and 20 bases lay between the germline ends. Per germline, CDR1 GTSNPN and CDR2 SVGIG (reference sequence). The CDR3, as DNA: TGTGCCTGGAGTGTGGGTTTTACAGGTCGGAAGGCCGGGGAGCTGTTTTTT. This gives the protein CAWSVGFTGRKAGELFF.

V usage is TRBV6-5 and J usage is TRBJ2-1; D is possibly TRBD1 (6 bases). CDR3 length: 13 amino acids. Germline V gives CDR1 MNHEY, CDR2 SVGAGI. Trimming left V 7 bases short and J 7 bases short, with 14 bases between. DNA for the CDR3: TGTGCCAGCATCTCAGCAAGGGGGAATGAGCAGTTCTTC. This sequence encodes CASISARGNEQFF.

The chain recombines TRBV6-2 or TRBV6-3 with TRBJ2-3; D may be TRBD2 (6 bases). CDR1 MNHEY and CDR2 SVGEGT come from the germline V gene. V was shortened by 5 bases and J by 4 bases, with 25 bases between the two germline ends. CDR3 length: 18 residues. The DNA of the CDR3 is TGTGCCAGCAGTCTTTCCGTTTGGAGGAGGGACGGCTCAGATACGCAGTATTTT. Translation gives CASSLSVWRRDGSDTQYF.